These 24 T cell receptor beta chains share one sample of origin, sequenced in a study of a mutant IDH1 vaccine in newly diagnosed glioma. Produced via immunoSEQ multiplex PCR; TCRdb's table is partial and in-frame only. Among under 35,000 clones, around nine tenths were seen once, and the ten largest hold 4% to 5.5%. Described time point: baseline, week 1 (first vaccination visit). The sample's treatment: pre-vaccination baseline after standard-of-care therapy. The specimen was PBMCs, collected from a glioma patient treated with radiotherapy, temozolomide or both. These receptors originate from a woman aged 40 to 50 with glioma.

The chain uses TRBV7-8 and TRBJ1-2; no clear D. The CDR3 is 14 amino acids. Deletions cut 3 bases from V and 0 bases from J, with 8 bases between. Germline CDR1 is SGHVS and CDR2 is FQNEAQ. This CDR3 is CASSFEGSNYGYTF. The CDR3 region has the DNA TGTGCCAGCAGCTTTGAGGGATCTAACTATGGCTACACCTTC.

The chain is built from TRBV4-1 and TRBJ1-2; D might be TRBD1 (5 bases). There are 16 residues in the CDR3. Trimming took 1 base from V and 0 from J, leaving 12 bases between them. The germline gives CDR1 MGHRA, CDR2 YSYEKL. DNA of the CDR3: TGCGCCAGCAGCCAAGCTTCGACAGAAGCTAACTATGGCTACACCTTC. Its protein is CASSQASTEANYGYTF.

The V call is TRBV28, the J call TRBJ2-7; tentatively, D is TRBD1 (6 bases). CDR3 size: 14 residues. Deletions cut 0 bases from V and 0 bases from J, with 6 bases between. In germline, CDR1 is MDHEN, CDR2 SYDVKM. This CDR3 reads CASSLWDSSYEQYF. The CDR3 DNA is TGTGCCAGCAGTTTATGGGACAGCTCCTACGAGCAGTACTTC.

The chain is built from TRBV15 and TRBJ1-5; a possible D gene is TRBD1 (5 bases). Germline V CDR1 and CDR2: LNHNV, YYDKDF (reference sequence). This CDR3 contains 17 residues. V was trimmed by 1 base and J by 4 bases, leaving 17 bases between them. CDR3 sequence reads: CATSRALGGRGNQPQHF. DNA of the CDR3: TGTGCCACCAGCAGAGCCCTCGGGGGACGGGGGAATCAGCCCCAGCATTTT.

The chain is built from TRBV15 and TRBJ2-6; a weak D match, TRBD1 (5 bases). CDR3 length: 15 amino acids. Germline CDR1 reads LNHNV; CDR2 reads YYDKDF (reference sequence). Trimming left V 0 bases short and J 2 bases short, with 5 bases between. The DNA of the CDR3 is TGTGCCACCAGCAGAGACAGGGCTGGGGCCAACGTCCTGACTTTC. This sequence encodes CATSRDRAGANVLTF.

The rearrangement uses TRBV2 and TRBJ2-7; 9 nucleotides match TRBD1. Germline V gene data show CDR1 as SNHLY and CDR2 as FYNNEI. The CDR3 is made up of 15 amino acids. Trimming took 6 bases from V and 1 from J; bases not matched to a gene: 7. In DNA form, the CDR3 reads TGTGCCAGCAGCCTACCCGGACAGGGGTCCTACGAGCAGTACTTC. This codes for CASSLPGQGSYEQYF.

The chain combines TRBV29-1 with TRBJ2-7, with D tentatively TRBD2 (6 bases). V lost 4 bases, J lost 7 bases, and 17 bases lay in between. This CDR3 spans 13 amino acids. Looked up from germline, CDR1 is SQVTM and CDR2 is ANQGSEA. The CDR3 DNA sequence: TGCAGCGTTGCTCGACGGGGCGGGAATGAGCAGTACTTC. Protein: CSVARRGGNEQYF.

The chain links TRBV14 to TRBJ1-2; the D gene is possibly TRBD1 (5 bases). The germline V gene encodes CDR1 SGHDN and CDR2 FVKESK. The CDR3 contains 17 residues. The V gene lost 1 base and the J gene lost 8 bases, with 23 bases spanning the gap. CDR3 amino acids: CASSQGFWDEKWKGYTF. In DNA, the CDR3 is TGTGCCAGCAGCCAAGGGTTCTGGGACGAGAAATGGAAGGGCTACACCTTC.

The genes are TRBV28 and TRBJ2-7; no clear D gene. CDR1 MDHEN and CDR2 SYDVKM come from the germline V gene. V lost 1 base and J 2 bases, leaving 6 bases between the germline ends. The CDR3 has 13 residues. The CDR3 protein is CASSLSSPYEQYF. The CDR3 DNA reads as TGTGCCAGCAGTTTATCTTCCCCCTACGAGCAGTACTTC. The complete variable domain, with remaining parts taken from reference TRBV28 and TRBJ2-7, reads DVKVTQSSRYLVKRTGEKVFLECVQDMDHENMFWYRQDPGLGLRLIYFSYDVKMKEKGDIPEGYSVSREKKERFSLILESASTNQTSMYLCASSLSSPYEQYFGPGTRLTVT.

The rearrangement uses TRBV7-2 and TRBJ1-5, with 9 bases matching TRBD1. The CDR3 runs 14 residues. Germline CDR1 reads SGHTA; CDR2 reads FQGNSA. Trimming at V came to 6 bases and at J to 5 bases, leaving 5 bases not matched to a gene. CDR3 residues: CASRYTGGHQPQHF. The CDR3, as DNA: TGTGCCAGCAGATACACAGGGGGCCATCAGCCCCAGCATTTT.

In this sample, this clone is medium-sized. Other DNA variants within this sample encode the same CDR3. The CDR3 DNA sequence: TGTGCCAGCAGCTTTTCCCGGGGGGGGAACACTGAAGCTTTCTTT. The encoded protein is CASSFSRGGNTEAFF. V usage is TRBV7-9 and J usage is TRBJ1-1; a weak D match, TRBD1 (5 bases). This CDR3 spans 15 amino acids. CDR1 and CDR2 from the germline V gene are SEHNR and FQNEAQ (reference sequence). V lost 3 bases, J lost 1 base, and 12 bases lay in between.

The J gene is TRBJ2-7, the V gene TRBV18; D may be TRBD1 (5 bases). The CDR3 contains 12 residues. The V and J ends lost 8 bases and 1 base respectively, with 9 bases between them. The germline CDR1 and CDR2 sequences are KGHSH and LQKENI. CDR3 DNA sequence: TGTGCCAGCACCACAGGATCCTACGAGCAGTACTTC. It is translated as CASTTGSYEQYF. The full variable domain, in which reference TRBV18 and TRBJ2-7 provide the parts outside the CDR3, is NAGVMQNPRHLVRRRGQEARLRCSPMKGHSHVYWYRQLPEEGLKFMVYLQKENIIDESGMPKERFSAEFPKEGPSILRIQQVVRGDSAAYFCASTTGSYEQYFGPGTRLTVT.

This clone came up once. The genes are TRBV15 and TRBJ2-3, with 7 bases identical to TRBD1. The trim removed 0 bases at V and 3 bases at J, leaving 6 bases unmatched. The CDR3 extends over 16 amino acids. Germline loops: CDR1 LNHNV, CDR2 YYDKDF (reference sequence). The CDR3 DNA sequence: TGTGCCACCAGCAGAGAAAGGCAGGGGGAGACAGATACGCAGTATTTT. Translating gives CATSRERQGETDTQYF.

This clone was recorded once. CDR3 nucleotides: TGTGCCTGGGGTAGCGTGGCGGGCACTCGCGATACGCAGTATTTT. Encoded protein: CAWGSVAGTRDTQYF. The genes are TRBV30 and TRBJ2-3, with a tentative D call TRBD2 (5 bases). V lost 5 bases to trimming and J lost 6 bases, with 21 bases between them. The CDR3 spans 15 residues. CDR1 and CDR2 from the germline V gene are GTSNPN and SVGIG (reference sequence).

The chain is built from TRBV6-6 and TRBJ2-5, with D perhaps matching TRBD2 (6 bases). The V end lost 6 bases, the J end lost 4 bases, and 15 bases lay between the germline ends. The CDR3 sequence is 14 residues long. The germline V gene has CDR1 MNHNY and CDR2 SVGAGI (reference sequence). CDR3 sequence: CASRGEVNRETQYF. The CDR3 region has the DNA TGTGCCAGCAGGGGGGAGGTGAACCGAGAGACCCAGTACTTC.

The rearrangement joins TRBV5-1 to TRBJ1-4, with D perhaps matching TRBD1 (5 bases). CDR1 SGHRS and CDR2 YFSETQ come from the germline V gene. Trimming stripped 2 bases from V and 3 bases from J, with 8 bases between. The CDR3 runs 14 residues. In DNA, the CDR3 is TGCGCCAGCAGCTTCGGGGGTTCTAATGAAAAACTGTTTTTT. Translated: CASSFGGSNEKLFF.

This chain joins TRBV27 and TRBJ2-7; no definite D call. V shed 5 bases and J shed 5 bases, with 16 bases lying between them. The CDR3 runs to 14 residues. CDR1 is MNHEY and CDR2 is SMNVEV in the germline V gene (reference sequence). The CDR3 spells CASSPTTPPHEQYF. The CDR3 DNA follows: TGTGCCAGCAGTCCAACTACCCCTCCTCACGAGCAGTACTTC.

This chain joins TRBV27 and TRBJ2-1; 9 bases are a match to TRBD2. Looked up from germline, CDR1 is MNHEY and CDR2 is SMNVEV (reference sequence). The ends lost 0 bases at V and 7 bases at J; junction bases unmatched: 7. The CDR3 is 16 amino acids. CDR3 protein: CASSLSGGGASNEQFF. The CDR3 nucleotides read TGTGCCAGCAGTTTATCGGGCGGGGGGGCCTCAAATGAGCAGTTCTTC.

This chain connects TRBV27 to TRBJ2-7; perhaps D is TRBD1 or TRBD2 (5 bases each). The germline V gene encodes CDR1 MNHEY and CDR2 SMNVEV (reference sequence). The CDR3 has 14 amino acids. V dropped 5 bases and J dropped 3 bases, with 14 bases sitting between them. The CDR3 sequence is CASSLGTPVYEQYF. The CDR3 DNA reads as TGTGCCAGCAGTCTCGGGACCCCGGTCTACGAGCAGTACTTC.

The CDR3 sequence is CASSLDLTGGGYTF. CDR3 DNA: TGTGCCAGCAGCTTAGATCTGACAGGGGGCGGCTACACCTTC. The chain couples TRBV7-9 to TRBJ1-2; 10 nucleotides agree with TRBD1. V shed 1 base and J 8 bases; nucleotides not matched to a gene: 4. This CDR3 is built from 14 residues. Per the germline V gene, CDR1 is SEHNR and CDR2 is FQNEAQ (reference sequence).

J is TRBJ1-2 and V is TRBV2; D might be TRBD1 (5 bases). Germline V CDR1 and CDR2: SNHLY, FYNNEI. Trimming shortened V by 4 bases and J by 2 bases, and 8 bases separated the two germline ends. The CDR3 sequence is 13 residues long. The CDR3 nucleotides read TGTGCCAGCAGTGGCGCAGGGAACTATGGCTACACCTTC. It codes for CASSGAGNYGYTF.

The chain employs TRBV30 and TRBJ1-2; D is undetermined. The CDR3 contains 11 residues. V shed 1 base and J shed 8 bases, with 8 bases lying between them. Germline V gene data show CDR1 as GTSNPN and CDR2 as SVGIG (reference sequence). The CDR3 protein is CAWSADKGYTF. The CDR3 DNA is TGTGCCTGGAGTGCTGACAAAGGCTACACCTTC. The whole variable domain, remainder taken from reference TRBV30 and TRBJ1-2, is SQTIHQWPATLVQPVGSPLSLECTVEGTSNPNLYWYRQAAGRGLQLLFYSVGIGQISSEVPQNLSASRPQDRQFILSSKKLLLSDSGFYLCAWSADKGYTFGSGTRLTVV.

CDR3 in amino acids: CASSTLAGGRNEQFF. The DNA for the CDR3 is TGTGCCAGTAGTACCCTAGCGGGAGGCCGAAATGAGCAGTTCTTC. The chain uses TRBV19 and TRBJ2-1; 11 bases fit TRBD2. Germline V gene data show CDR1 as LNHDA and CDR2 as SQIVND (reference sequence). The V gene end was trimmed by 4 bases and the J gene end by 7 bases; junction bases not matched to a gene: 6. This CDR3 has 15 residues.

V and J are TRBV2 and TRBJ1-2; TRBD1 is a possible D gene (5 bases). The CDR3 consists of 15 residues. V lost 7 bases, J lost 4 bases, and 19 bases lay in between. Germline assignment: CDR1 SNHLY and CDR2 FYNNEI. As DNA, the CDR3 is TGTGCCAGCAAAGGGCAGGGCCTGGATGGCTATGGCTACACCTTC. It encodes CASKGQGLDGYGYTF.